The sample holds a few counts of the clone carrying this T cell receptor (beta chain). With random hexamers, 0.5 to 1 ug RNA was reverse transcribed. One entry per CDR3 protein results from TCRdb running MiXCR on the immunoSEQ multiplex PCR reads. Of 85,000 to 130,000 distinct CDR3 sequences in the sample, around 94% were seen once. These data come from a study of CD8 T cells in Susac syndrome. V was trimmed by 0 bases and J by 5 bases, leaving 12 bases between them. This CDR3 spans 15 amino acids. CDR1 is SGHNT and CDR2 is YYREEE in the germline V gene (reference sequence). The chain recombines TRBV5-4 with TRBJ2-1, with D perhaps TRBD1 (7 bases). The specimen was CD8+ T cells from PBMCs. This TCR came from a human donor with Susac syndrome. The CDR3 here is CASSLAGGPDNEQFF. The CDR3, as DNA: TGTGCCAGCAGCTTGGCAGGGGGGCCCGACAATGAGCAGTTCTTC.